A single sample gave rise to the 4 T cell receptor beta chains below, sequenced in a study of pediatric ulcerative colitis. The data were produced by immunoSEQ multiplex PCR, yet TCRdb's version contains in-frame clones alone and is incomplete. The sample shows fewer than 45,000 clones, around four fifths of them seen only once. Sequenced input: blood. These receptors were taken from a girl between 10 and 17 years old with moderate ulcerative colitis.

V and J are TRBV6-5 and TRBJ2-7, with TRBD2 as a possible D gene (5 bases). Trimming took 2 bases from V and 2 from J, leaving 7 bases between them. This CDR3 has 13 amino acids. CDR1 is MNHEY, CDR2 SVGAGI, per germline. The CDR3 loop is CASSYGLPYEQYF. CDR3 DNA sequence: TGTGCCAGCAGTTACGGACTTCCCTACGAGCAGTACTTC.

The rearrangement uses TRBV5-1 and TRBJ1-4; the match to TRBD1 covers 7 bases. V dropped 0 bases and J dropped 8; count of bases not matched to a gene: 10. CDR1 and CDR2 (germline): SGHRS, YFSETQ. The CDR3 contains 16 residues. The CDR3 DNA reads as TGCGCCAGCAGCTTGGTTCAGACAGGGAATGGGGAAAAACTGTTTTTT. This translates into CASSLVQTGNGEKLFF.

The chain employs TRBV19 and TRBJ2-7, with 7 bases that match TRBD1. Looked up from germline, CDR1 is LNHDA and CDR2 is SQIVND (reference sequence). The CDR3 runs 14 residues. V was pared by 4 bases and J by 1 base, with 4 bases of the junction left unmatched. The DNA for the CDR3 is TGTGCCAGTAGTACGACAGGGAATTCCTACGAGCAGTACTTC. It specifies CASSTTGNSYEQYF.

The chain combines TRBV15 with TRBJ1-1; TRBD1 is a possible D gene (6 bases). Germline V gene sequence: CDR1 LNHNV, CDR2 YYDKDF (reference sequence). V shed 0 bases and J shed 0 bases, with 8 bases lying between them. The CDR3 is made up of 15 amino acids. CDR3 DNA: TGTGCCACCAGCAGAGAGAAGGGGGTGAACACTGAAGCTTTCTTT. Translated: CATSREKGVNTEAFF.